The 19 T cell receptor beta chains in this list originate from one sample, sequenced in a study of regulatory T cells in long-lasting Graves disease. CDR3-region Arm-PCR and iRepertoire HTBI primers produced the TCR beta libraries. From the multiplex PCR reads, TCRdb called clonotypes with MiXCR, one entry per CDR3 protein. The sample consists of 620,000 or so distinct CDR3 sequences, around 15% of them appearing once. Time point meaning: newly diagnosed GD, antithyroid drugs for less than 3 months. Preparation of the TCR library used RNA extracted from PBMCs. The sample was also linked to a second study, of T cells in Graves' hyperthyroidism and ophthalmopathy.

The sample here was peripheral blood mononuclear cells (PBMCs), taken at new diagnosis, from a patient treated with antithyroid drugs. Source of these receptors: a woman aged 25 to 45 with Graves disease.

There are many counts of this clonotype. The rearrangement joins TRBV6-2 or TRBV6-3 to TRBJ1-1; weak D call: TRBD1 (5 bases). Germline CDR1 MNHEY, CDR2 SVGEGT. The CDR3 is 14 amino acids. The V end lost 4 bases, the J end lost 6 bases, and 15 bases lay between the germline ends. The CDR3 sequence: CASSLNYGGPEAFF. DNA of the CDR3: TGTGCCAGCAGTTTGAACTACGGGGGTCCTGAAGCTTTCTTT.

The chain links TRBV7-8 to TRBJ2-1, with D uncertain. The length of the CDR3 is 16 residues. Trimming cost V 5 bases and J 6 bases, with 20 bases left between them. The germline gives CDR1 SGHVS, CDR2 FQNEAQ. CDR3 in DNA: TGTGCCAGCAGCGTCTTTGTTATGAGAGTTTCCAATGAGCAGTTCTTC. Translating gives CASSVFVMRVSNEQFF. Combining the CDR3 with reference TRBV7-8 and TRBJ2-1 gives the whole variable domain GAGVSQSPRYKVAKRGQDVALRCDPISGHVSLFWYQQALGQGPEFLTYFQNEAQLDKSGLPSDRFFAERPEGSVSTLKIQRTQQEDSAVYLCASSVFVMRVSNEQFFGPGTRLTVL.

The rearrangement links TRBV7-2 to TRBJ1-6; no firm D call. The germline CDR1 and CDR2 sequences are SGHTA and FQGNSA. The CDR3 is made up of 14 amino acids. With 0 bases removed from V and 7 bases from J, the gap between germline ends came to 7 bases. The DNA of the CDR3 is TGTGCCAGCAGCTTAGCAGGTCCGAATTCACCCCTCCACTTT. Protein: CASSLAGPNSPLHF.

This clonotype showed up many times. The CDR3 region has the DNA TGTGCCAGCAGGGGACGGACCGGGACTAGCGGACACAATGAGCAGTTCTTC. Amino acids: CASRGRTGTSGHNEQFF. This chain links TRBV2 with TRBJ2-1, with TRBD2 identical over 11 bases. The CDR3 totals 17 residues. V was pared by 6 bases and J by 5 bases, with 12 bases of the junction left unmatched. CDR1 is SNHLY, CDR2 FYNNEI, per germline. Based on the CDR3 plus reference TRBV2 and TRBJ2-1, the full variable domain is EPEVTQTPSHQVTQMGQEVILRCVPISNHLYFYWYRQILGQKVEFLVSFYNNEISEKSEIFDDQFSVERPDGSNFTLKIRSTKLEDSAMYFCASRGRTGTSGHNEQFFGPGTRLTVL.

The table lists this clonotype with a few counts. The genes are TRBV5-8 and TRBJ2-5, with D perhaps matching TRBD1 (6 bases). Trimming left V 4 bases short and J 4 bases short, with 17 bases between. The CDR3 has 15 amino acids. Germline V CDR1 and CDR2: SGHTS, YDEGEE. In DNA, the CDR3 is TGTGCCAGCAGCCCCCGACAGGCACTATCAGAGACCCAGTACTTC. Translated: CASSPRQALSETQYF.

This clonotype was detected only a few times. The V call is TRBV7-8, the J call TRBJ2-2; D assignment may be TRBD1 or TRBD2 (5 bases each). The germline V gene encodes CDR1 SGHVS and CDR2 FQNEAQ. This CDR3 is 11 amino acids long. Trimming shortened V by 10 bases and J by 7 bases, and 10 bases separated the two germline ends. The DNA for the CDR3 is TGTGCCACCGGGGCCTTCGGGGAGCTGTTTTTT. Amino acid sequence: CATGAFGELFF.

Ten or more counts support this clonotype. The gene calls are TRBV7-2 and TRBJ2-1; the D gene is possibly TRBD2 (7 bases). The germline V and J ends were trimmed by 2 bases and 5 bases, with 16 bases remaining between them. CDR1 SGHTA and CDR2 FQGNSA come from the germline V gene. The CDR3 length is 16 residues. Written as DNA, the CDR3 is TGTGCCAGCAGCTTATTTGCGGGGGCTTTAAACAATGAGCAGTTCTTC. The encoded protein is CASSLFAGALNNEQFF.

This clonotype was detected ten times or more. The rearrangement joins TRBV11-2 to TRBJ1-1; D is undetermined. Trimming took off 8 bases at V and 4 bases at J, with 14 bases between the two ends. Germline V gives CDR1 SGHAT, CDR2 FQNNGV. This CDR3 region has 13 residues. The DNA of the CDR3 is TGTGCCAGCCGAGGGAGCCTCGGCACTGAAGCTTTCTTT. Translated: CASRGSLGTEAFF.

The gene calls are TRBV24-1 and TRBJ1-2; unclear D gene. This CDR3 contains 14 residues. The V end was cut by 1 base, the J end by 0 bases, with 5 bases between. In germline, CDR1 is KGHDR, CDR2 SFDVKD. The CDR3 loop is CATSDFRTNYGYTF. Here the CDR3 DNA reads TGTGCCACCAGTGATTTTAGGACTAACTATGGCTACACCTTC.

The rearrangement joins TRBV5-5 to TRBJ1-1; D possibly corresponds to TRBD1 (5 bases). This CDR3 is 15 amino acids long. The V end was cut by 4 bases, the J end by 0 bases, with 13 bases between. The V gene's germline CDR1 is SGHKS and CDR2 YYEKEE (reference sequence). The CDR3 protein is CASSPQTAMNTEAFF. The CDR3 coding sequence is TGTGCCAGCAGCCCCCAGACAGCTATGAACACTGAAGCTTTCTTT.

This clonotype was observed many times. The V and J genes are TRBV28 and TRBJ1-1; the D is unclear. The germline gives CDR1 MDHEN, CDR2 SYDVKM. Trimming shortened V by 6 bases and J by 3 bases, and 14 bases separated the two germline ends. The CDR3 consists of 14 residues. The CDR3: CASRKRAEHTEAFF. The CDR3 nucleotides are TGTGCCAGCAGGAAAAGGGCGGAACACACTGAAGCTTTCTTT.

This clonotype showed up many times. The V call is TRBV6-1, the J call TRBJ2-3, with 11 nucleotides matching TRBD1. Trimming removed 6 bases from V and 5 bases from J; junction bases left unmatched: 7. CDR1 and CDR2 from the germline V gene are MNHNS and SASEGT. The CDR3 sequence is 15 residues long. CDR3 sequence (DNA): TGTGCCAGCAGAGTGGGACAGGGGGTGAGAGATACGCAGTATTTT. It encodes CASRVGQGVRDTQYF.

Regarding this clonotype: This may be a read error, as it is one base from a much larger clone. V gene TRBV7-2 combines with J gene TRBJ2-3, with D perhaps matching TRBD2 (6 bases). Germline CDR1 reads SGHTA; CDR2 reads FQGNSA. Trimming pared 1 base from V and 1 base from J, leaving 9 bases between. The CDR3 runs to 15 residues. CDR3 region: CTSSLVAAGTDTQYF. CDR3 bases: TGTACCAGCAGCTTAGTAGCGGCGGGCACAGATACGCAGTATTTT.

This clonotype was detected a few times. The J gene is TRBJ2-7, the V gene TRBV20-1; no clear D. CDR3 length: 14 amino acids. Looked up from germline, CDR1 is DFQATT and CDR2 is SNEGSKA (reference sequence). V was trimmed by 5 bases and J by 1 base, leaving 15 bases between them. CDR3 region: CSAPPPLRSYEQYF. CDR3 coding DNA: TGCAGTGCTCCTCCCCCCCTTCGGTCCTACGAGCAGTACTTC.

The rearrangement uses TRBV11-2 and TRBJ2-3, with D possibly being TRBD1 (6 bases). Looked up from germline, CDR1 is SGHAT and CDR2 is FQNNGV. V was cut by 3 bases and J by 1 base, with 17 bases left in between. The CDR3 sequence is 17 residues long. This CDR3 is CASSFPSTGSGTDTQYF. The CDR3 coding sequence is TGTGCCAGCAGCTTCCCTTCCACAGGGAGCGGCACAGATACGCAGTATTTT.

This clonotype has ten or more counts. The rearrangement uses TRBV2 and TRBJ1-2; TRBD1 is a possible D gene (6 bases). The CDR3 consists of 14 residues. V was clipped by 7 bases and J by 4 bases, with 16 bases between them. The V gene's germline CDR1 is SNHLY and CDR2 FYNNEI. The CDR3 coding sequence is TGTGCCAGCAAGTATCGGGGGGCGGGCTATGGCTACACCTTC. Amino acids: CASKYRGAGYGYTF.

This CDR3 is CASSRSQGGSYNEQFF. The CDR3 DNA is TGCGCCAGCAGCCGATCCCAGGGGGGGTCCTACAATGAGCAGTTCTTC. V and J are TRBV5-1 and TRBJ2-1; the D gene could be TRBD1 or TRBD2 (7 bases each). V was trimmed by 4 bases and J by 1 base, leaving 15 bases between them. The CDR3 runs 16 residues. Germline CDR1 reads SGHRS; CDR2 reads YFSETQ. The full variable domain, completed using reference TRBV5-1 and TRBJ2-1, is KAGVTQTPRYLIKTRGQQVTLSCSPISGHRSVSWYQQTPGQGLQFLFEYFSETQRNKGNFPGRFSGRQFSNSRSEMNVSTLELGDSALYLCASSRSQGGSYNEQFFGPGTRLTVL.

This clonotype has ten or more counts. The chain carries TRBV10-3 and TRBJ2-7, with 8 nucleotides matching TRBD1. The germline gives CDR1 ENHRY, CDR2 SYGVKD. The CDR3 consists of 14 residues. V lost 4 bases and J lost 1; bases outside the gene matches: 3. This CDR3 reads CAISADRGSYEQYF. DNA for the CDR3: TGTGCCATCAGTGCCGACAGGGGATCCTACGAGCAGTACTTC.

The chain's CDR3 is CASSLTAGGKETQYF. Written as DNA, the CDR3 is TGTGCCAGTAGTCTAACGGCGGGGGGCAAAGAGACCCAGTACTTC. The chain joins TRBV19 to TRBJ2-5, with 8 nucleotides matching TRBD2. The CDR3 runs 15 residues. After removal of 5 bases from V and 3 bases from J, the junction contained 8 bases not matched to a gene. Germline V gene data show CDR1 as LNHDA and CDR2 as SQIVND (reference sequence).